What follows are 21 T cell receptor beta chains derived from one specimen sequenced in a study of T-cell memory formation after mild COVID-19. MiXCR, run by TCRdb on the 5' RACE reads, gives a single entry per CDR3 protein. This table holds about 400,000 distinct CDR3 sequences, approximately 14% found once. Source material: PBMCs or a T cell subset sorted from them (not recorded which). The receptor source for this set is a man aged 18 to 29 who had mild COVID-19 (a few samples of this study predate the infection). Cell type and time point are not known.

The rearrangement joins TRBV2 to TRBJ2-2; maybe TRBD1 (5 bases). Germline V gene data show CDR1 as SNHLY and CDR2 as FYNNEI. CDR3 length equals 17 residues. Trimming pared 2 bases from V and 4 bases from J, leaving 17 bases between. The CDR3 sequence is CASSESVGRQSTGELFF. DNA for the CDR3: TGTGCCAGCAGTGAATCGGTGGGGCGGCAGAGCACCGGGGAGCTGTTTTTT. The complete variable domain, with remaining parts taken from reference TRBV2 and TRBJ2-2, reads EPEVTQTPSHQVTQMGQEVILRCVPISNHLYFYWYRQILGQKVEFLVSFYNNEISEKSEIFDDQFSVERPDGSNFTLKIRSTKLEDSAMYFCASSESVGRQSTGELFFGEGSRLTVL.

DNA of the CDR3: TGCAGTGCTAGAGCTGACATCATTTCAGATAGCAATCAGCCCCAGCATTTT. This gives the protein CSARADIISDSNQPQHF. This sequence joins TRBV20-1 and TRBJ1-5; D uncertain. Looked up from germline, CDR1 is DFQATT and CDR2 is SNEGSKA (reference sequence). V lost 1 base, J lost 0 bases, and 16 bases lay in between. The CDR3 runs 17 residues.

This clonotype has more than one count but fewer than ten. CDR3 bases: TGTGCCAGCAGCCCAACCGGGACAAATAATTCACCCCTCCACTTT. Its protein is CASSPTGTNNSPLHF. V is TRBV7-2 and J is TRBJ1-6; D is possibly TRBD1 (6 bases). Per germline, CDR1 SGHTA and CDR2 FQGNSA. V lost 5 bases and J lost 5, with 13 bases in between. The CDR3 has 15 amino acids.

CDR3 residues: CASSLRLAVTGELFF. The CDR3 bases are TGTGCCAGCAGCCTCAGACTAGCGGTGACCGGGGAGCTGTTTTTT. The chain links TRBV7-9 to TRBJ2-2, with 9 bases identical to TRBD2. This CDR3 comprises 15 residues. Germline V gene sequence: CDR1 SEHNR, CDR2 FQNEAQ (reference sequence). J gave up 5 bases and V 5 bases, and 6 bases lay outside the gene matches.

The chain recombines TRBV4-3 with TRBJ2-2, with unresolved D. The CDR3 covers 15 residues. The V and J ends lost 4 bases and 1 base respectively, with 10 bases between them. CDR1 is LGHNA, CDR2 YSLEER, per germline. CDR3 coding DNA: TGCGCCAGCAGCCGTGGCTACATGAACACCGGGGAGCTGTTTTTT. Its protein is CASSRGYMNTGELFF.

This clonotype came up a few times. The chain has TRBV10-3 and TRBJ2-5; TRBD1 might be the D (5 bases). Germline V gene sequence: CDR1 ENHRY, CDR2 SYGVKD. The CDR3 has 13 residues. V was pared by 4 bases and J by 2 bases, with 8 bases between. CDR3 amino acids: CAISGTPQETQYF. Written as DNA, the CDR3 is TGTGCCATCAGTGGGACACCTCAAGAGACCCAGTACTTC.

The table lists this clonotype with many counts. The rearrangement links TRBV19 to TRBJ1-1, with D uncertain. Trimming shortened V by 5 bases and J by 5 bases, and 12 bases separated the two germline ends. The CDR3 is 13 residues long. Looked up from germline, CDR1 is LNHDA and CDR2 is SQIVND (reference sequence). For the CDR3, the DNA is TGTGCCAGTAGTGTTCAAGGGATAACTGAAGCTTTCTTT. Translated: CASSVQGITEAFF.

This clonotype appeared a few times. This chain connects TRBV3-1 to TRBJ2-4, with 8 bases lining up with TRBD2. This CDR3 has 16 residues. Germline loops: CDR1 LGHDT, CDR2 YNNKEL (reference sequence). V gave up 4 bases and J gave up 8 bases; unmatched junction bases: 13. This CDR3 reads CASSPATGGVGYIQYF. CDR3 DNA: TGTGCCAGCAGCCCCGCCACGGGGGGGGTCGGGTACATTCAGTACTTC.

The J gene is TRBJ1-6, the V gene TRBV7-2; 7 bases line up with TRBD1. The CDR3 runs to 14 residues. Germline-derived CDR1 and CDR2 are SGHTA and FQGNSA. The junction had 9 bases not matched to a gene; V was cut back by 6 bases and J by 10 bases. The CDR3 DNA follows: TGTGCCAGCAGGGAAAACAGGGGAGGATCACCCCTCCACTTT. This gives the protein CASRENRGGSPLHF.

This clonotype was counted between two and nine times. The chain couples TRBV4-3 to TRBJ2-5, with 8 bases aligning to TRBD2. Germline V gives CDR1 LGHNA, CDR2 YSLEER. The CDR3 contains 18 residues. The junction had 13 bases not matched to a gene; V was cut back by 0 bases and J by 4 bases. CDR3 residues: CASSQDPVSGGAAETQYF. The CDR3 region has the DNA TGCGCCAGCAGCCAAGATCCTGTCTCCGGGGGGGCCGCAGAGACCCAGTACTTC.

This clonotype turned up a few times. The rearrangement uses TRBV20-1 and TRBJ2-3; TRBD2 agrees at 8 bases. The trim removed 6 bases at V and 5 bases at J, leaving 7 bases unmatched. Germline CDR1 is DFQATT and CDR2 is SNEGSKA (reference sequence). The CDR3 is made up of 13 amino acids. The DNA of the CDR3 is TGCAGTGCCCGCAGCGGGGGCCTAGATACGCAGTATTTT. This sequence encodes CSARSGGLDTQYF.

V gene TRBV7-6 combines with J gene TRBJ1-5; weak D call: TRBD1 (5 bases). The CDR3 contains 17 residues. Germline-derived CDR1 and CDR2 are SGHVS and FNYEAQ. The V gene lost 4 bases and the J gene lost 0 bases, with 16 bases spanning the gap. The CDR3 nucleotides read TGTGCCAGCAGCTCGGGTTGGGACGTCCATAGCAATCAGCCCCAGCATTTT. It encodes CASSSGWDVHSNQPQHF.

This clonotype showed up just a few times. The chain links TRBV6-5 to TRBJ2-5, with 9 positions matching TRBD1. The germline V gene has CDR1 MNHEY and CDR2 SVGAGI. The CDR3 contains 15 residues. Germline trimming cut 6 bases from V and 5 bases from J; bases unmatched to any gene: 10. The CDR3 DNA is TGTGCCAGCAGCCGGGACAGGGCCCAGGGGGAGACCCAGTACTTC. Amino acids: CASSRDRAQGETQYF.

CDR3 nucleotides: TGTGCCACCAGTGATTACGACAGGGGCAATGAGCAGTTCTTC. It codes for CATSDYDRGNEQFF. The chain is built from TRBV24-1 and TRBJ2-1; TRBD1 matches at 8 bases. CDR3 length: 14 residues. Trimming cost V 2 bases and J 6 bases; bases outside gene matches: 2. Germline assignment: CDR1 KGHDR and CDR2 SFDVKD.

CDR3 sequence: CALSGGRGTDTQYF. CDR3 DNA sequence: TGTGCCCTCTCAGGGGGTAGGGGCACAGATACGCAGTATTTT. The V call is TRBV6-2 or TRBV6-3, the J call TRBJ2-3; 7 bases line up with TRBD1. The CDR3 is 14 residues long. Germline CDR1 is MNHEY and CDR2 is SVGEGT. V lost 11 bases to trimming and J lost 1 base; unmatched junction nucleotides: 9.

This chain joins TRBV12-3 or TRBV12-4 and TRBJ2-7; TRBD1 matches 7 bases. CDR3 length: 11 residues. V lost 6 bases, J lost 6 bases, and 2 bases stayed unmatched. The CDR3 nucleotides are TGTGCCAGCAGACGGGACAGCGAGCAGTACTTC. Amino acids: CASRRDSEQYF.

This clonotype has ten or more counts. The chain is built from TRBV6-4 and TRBJ2-3; D is uncertain. Germline lookup yields CDR1 MRHNA and CDR2 SNTAGT. V dropped 3 bases and J dropped 0 bases, with 4 bases sitting between them. The CDR3 extends over 13 amino acids. For the CDR3, the DNA is TGTGCCAGCAGTGAGGGGAGCACAGATACGCAGTATTTT. It encodes CASSEGSTDTQYF.

This clonotype has more than one count but fewer than ten. The rearrangement uses TRBV20-1 and TRBJ2-1; 13 bases fit TRBD2. Germline assignment: CDR1 DFQATT and CDR2 SNEGSKA (reference sequence). The CDR3 extends over 14 amino acids. V was clipped by 5 bases and J by 10 bases; unmatched bases: 8. The CDR3 region is CSALGTSGVSEQFF. The CDR3 nucleotides are TGCAGTGCTTTAGGGACTAGCGGGGTCAGCGAGCAGTTCTTC.

This clonotype has more than one count but fewer than ten. V is TRBV7-9 and J is TRBJ2-6; D gene ambiguous. V lost 2 bases and J 1 base, leaving 6 bases between the germline ends. The CDR3 spans 15 residues. The germline gives CDR1 SEHNR, CDR2 FQNEAQ (reference sequence). The CDR3 sequence: CASSLMQSGANVLTF. In nucleotides, the CDR3 is TGTGCCAGCAGCTTAATGCAATCTGGGGCCAACGTCCTGACTTTC.

The genes are TRBV29-1 and TRBJ1-2, with TRBD1 identical over 7 bases. This CDR3 is 12 amino acids long. Trimming took 7 bases from V and 4 from J; bases not matched to a gene: 6. The germline CDR1 and CDR2 sequences are SQVTM and ANQGSEA. Here the CDR3 reads CSARQGVYGYTF. The CDR3 DNA reads as TGCAGCGCAAGACAGGGCGTCTATGGCTACACCTTC.

This chain joins TRBV5-1 and TRBJ1-1; D perhaps matches TRBD1 (6 bases). CDR3 size: 14 residues. V gave up 4 bases and J gave up 2 bases, with 12 bases separating them. CDR1 is SGHRS, CDR2 YFSETQ, per germline. The DNA of the CDR3 is TGCGCCAGCAGCACAGGGTGGGAAAACACTGAAGCTTTCTTT. Protein product: CASSTGWENTEAFF.